The 10 T cell receptor beta chains listed next were all sequenced from one sample in a study of graft-versus-host responses after intestinal transplantation. No antigens are known for them. TCRdb's copy holds only in-frame clones and misses some; the assay was immunoSEQ multiplex PCR. The data contain about 83,000 clones, 85% to 90% of them singletons. The material sequenced was unstimulated CD4+ T cells sorted from spleen or lymph node cells, taken before intestinal transplant. These receptors were collected from a human donor who received an intestinal transplant.

The chain carries TRBV4-1 and TRBJ2-3; TRBD2 matches at 11 bases. The CDR3 has 16 residues. The J segment lost 9 bases and the V segment lost 1 base, leaving 9 bases of the junction unmatched. Germline lookup yields CDR1 MGHRA and CDR2 YSYEKL. CDR3 bases: TGCGCCAGCAGCCAAGCCCCTCCACTAGCGGGGGTGACGCAGTATTTT. The encoded protein is CASSQAPPLAGVTQYF.

This chain connects TRBV19 to TRBJ1-5; 7 bases align to TRBD1. CDR3 size: 14 residues. Germline V CDR1 and CDR2: LNHDA, SQIVND (reference sequence). After removal of 7 bases from V and 5 bases from J, the junction contained 8 bases not matched to a gene. The CDR3 nucleotides are TGTGCCAGTAAAGAGGGGGCTCACCATCAGCCCCAGCATTTT. This gives the protein CASKEGAHHQPQHF.

V and J are TRBV5-4 and TRBJ2-7; D remains ambiguous. The V end lost 4 bases, the J end lost 3 bases, and 11 bases lay between the germline ends. The CDR3 runs 13 residues. Germline values: CDR1 SGHNT, CDR2 YYREEE (reference sequence). This CDR3 reads CASSLASGYEQYF. The CDR3 DNA sequence: TGTGCCAGCAGCCTGGCGAGTGGCTACGAGCAGTACTTC.

The chain links TRBV28 to TRBJ2-7; TRBD1 is a possible D gene (5 bases). Trimming removed 5 bases at V and 2 bases at J, with 10 bases between. The CDR3 spans 13 residues. CDR1 MDHEN and CDR2 SYDVKM come from the germline V gene. The CDR3 sequence: CASSRTGPYEQYF. The DNA of the CDR3 is TGTGCCAGCAGTCGAACAGGTCCCTACGAGCAGTACTTC.

The chain joins TRBV19 to TRBJ2-1, with D possibly being TRBD1 (6 bases). Trimming cost V 9 bases and J 6 bases, with 18 bases left between them. This CDR3 is built from 14 residues. Germline V CDR1 and CDR2: LNHDA, SQIVND (reference sequence). The CDR3 bases are TGTGCCAGCAAGGGGGATCCCTCTCTCAATGAGCAGTTCTTC. This translates into CASKGDPSLNEQFF.

The rearrangement links TRBV11-2 to TRBJ2-5; TRBD1 matches at 8 bases. The germline CDR1 and CDR2 sequences are SGHAT and FQNNGV. V lost 1 base, J lost 6 bases, and 4 bases stayed unmatched. This CDR3 is built from 14 residues. CDR3 in amino acids: CASSLAGGVKTQYF. For the CDR3, the DNA is TGTGCCAGCAGCTTAGCAGGGGGCGTTAAGACCCAGTACTTC.

The chain carries TRBV14 and TRBJ1-2, with 12 bases that match TRBD1. CDR3 length equals 14 residues. Germline V gene sequence: CDR1 SGHDN, CDR2 FVKESK. J was trimmed by 7 bases and V by 3 bases; bases with no gene match: 3. In DNA form, the CDR3 reads TGTGCCAGCAGCCAGGGACAGGGGGCGCTTGGCTACACCTTC. Translated: CASSQGQGALGYTF.

This clone has just a few counts. The CDR3 DNA sequence: TGTGCCAGTAGTATAGACAGCGGAGGGTTCTATGGCTACACCTTC. Translating gives CASSIDSGGFYGYTF. This chain links TRBV19 with TRBJ1-2; D uncertain. The CDR3 covers 15 residues. Germline V gene lookup returns CDR1 LNHDA and CDR2 SQIVND (reference sequence). Trimming removed 0 bases at V and 4 bases at J, with 12 bases between. The variable domain in full, with the rest retrieved from reference TRBV19 and TRBJ1-2, is DGGITQSPKYLFRKEGQNVTLSCEQNLNHDAMYWYRQDPGQGLRLIYYSQIVNDFQKGDIAEGYSVSREKKESFPLTVTSAQKNPTAFYLCASSIDSGGFYGYTFGSGTRLTVV.

The CDR3 coding sequence is TGTGCCAGCAGTGAAGTCCTTGGAAACACCATATATTTT. Protein product: CASSEVLGNTIYF. This chain links TRBV6-1 with TRBJ1-3; D is unresolved. Deletions cut 1 base from V and 3 bases from J, with 4 bases between. The CDR3 length is 13 residues. CDR1 and CDR2 from the germline V gene are MNHNS and SASEGT.

DNA for the CDR3: TGTGCCAGCAGTTTAGGGCTTGGGACACCCCTGGCCAATAATTCACCCCTCCACTTT. Translation: CASSLGLGTPLANNSPLHF. This chain connects TRBV28 to TRBJ1-6; tentative D call: TRBD1 (6 bases). Germline values: CDR1 MDHEN, CDR2 SYDVKM. Trimming left V 2 bases short and J 5 bases short, with 22 bases between. The CDR3 runs 19 residues.